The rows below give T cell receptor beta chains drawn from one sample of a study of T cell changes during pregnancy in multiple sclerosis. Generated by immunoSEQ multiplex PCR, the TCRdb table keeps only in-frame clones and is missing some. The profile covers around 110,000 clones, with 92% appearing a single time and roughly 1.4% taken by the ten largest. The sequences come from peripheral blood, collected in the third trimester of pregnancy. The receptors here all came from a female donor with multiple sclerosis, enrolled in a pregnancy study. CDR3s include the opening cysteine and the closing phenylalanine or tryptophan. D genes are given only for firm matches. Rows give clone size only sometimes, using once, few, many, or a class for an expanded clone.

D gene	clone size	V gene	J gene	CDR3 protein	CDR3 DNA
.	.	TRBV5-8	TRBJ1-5	CASSRFNGPQHF	TGTGCCAGCAGCCGGTTTAACGGGCCCCAGCATTTT
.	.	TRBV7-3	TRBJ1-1	CASSPDRYTEAFF	TGTGCCAGCAGTCCGGACAGATACACTGAAGCTTTCTTT
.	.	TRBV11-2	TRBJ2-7	CASSLEGAVSPSDSSYEQYF	TGTGCCAGCAGCTTAGAGGGTGCTGTCAGTCCTAGCGATAGCTCCTACGAGCAGTACTTC
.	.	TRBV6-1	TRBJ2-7	CASRTPGHRDYEQYF	TGTGCCAGCAGGACACCGGGACACCGGGACTACGAGCAGTACTTC
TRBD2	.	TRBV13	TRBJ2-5	CASSQTSLAETQYF	TGTGCCAGCAGCCAGACTAGCTTAGCAGAGACCCAGTACTTC
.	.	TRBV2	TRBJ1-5	CASGAGGRQPQHF	TGTGCCAGTGGGGCCGGGGGGCGACAGCCCCAGCATTTT
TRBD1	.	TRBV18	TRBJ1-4	CASSPRMGQVSANEKLFF	TGTGCCAGCTCACCGCGAATGGGACAGGTCTCAGCTAATGAAAAACTGTTTTTT
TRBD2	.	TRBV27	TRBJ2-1	CASSTIAGKNEQFF	TGTGCCAGCAGTACTATAGCGGGAAAGAATGAGCAGTTCTTC
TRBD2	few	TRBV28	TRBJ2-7	CASDSSGSPLEEQYF	TGTGCCAGCGATTCTAGCGGGAGTCCCCTAGAGGAGCAGTACTTC
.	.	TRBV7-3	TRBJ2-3	CASSANPGDTDTQYF	TGTGCCAGCAGCGCCAATCCGGGAGACACAGATACGCAGTATTTT
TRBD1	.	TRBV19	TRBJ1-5	CASRRDRVGNQPQHF	TGTGCCAGTAGGAGGGACAGGGTTGGCAATCAGCCCCAGCATTTT
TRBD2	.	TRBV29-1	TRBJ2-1	CSVEYPSGRRVF	TGCAGCGTTGAATATCCTAGCGGCCGCCGGGTCTTC
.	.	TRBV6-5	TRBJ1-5	CASSYGRFQPQHF	TGTGCCAGCAGTTACGGGAGGTTTCAGCCCCAGCATTTT
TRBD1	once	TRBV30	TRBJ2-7	CAWGTDLLSYEQYF	TGTGCCTGGGGGACAGACCTTCTTTCCTACGAGCAGTACTTC
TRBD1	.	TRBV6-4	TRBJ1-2	CASSATGRTGGVDGYTF	TGTGCCAGCAGTGCCACGGGTCGGACAGGGGGCGTCGATGGCTACACCTTC
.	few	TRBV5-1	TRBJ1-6	CASSLELGRNNSPLHF	TGCGCCAGCAGCTTGGAATTGGGGCGGAATAATTCACCCCTCCACTTT
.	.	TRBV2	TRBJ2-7	CASSDGLSSYEQYF	TGTGCCAGCAGTGATGGTCTTAGCTCCTACGAGCAGTACTTC
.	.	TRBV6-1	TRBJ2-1	CASSSGTPRPFF	TGTGCCAGCAGTTCCGGGACTCCTAGGCCGTTCTTC